The source of this T cell receptor beta chain is a study of blood T cell repertoires in COVID-19. Across the whole study: Nucleic acid was either cDNA or gDNA, and it came from T cells, B-cell-depleted T cells, or PBMCs.

Germline V gives CDR1 SGHRS, CDR2 YFSETQ. The CDR3 covers 14 residues. Trimming took off 6 bases at V and 0 bases at J, with 11 bases between the two ends. This clone was observed a few times. Sequenced by immunoSEQ multiplex PCR; TCRdb stores in-frame clones only, minus some. This table holds some 96,000 clones, approximately 80% found once. The sequenced sample was peripheral blood. The chain has TRBV5-1 and TRBJ2-3; a possible D gene is TRBD2 (6 bases). The clonotype was recovered from a woman between 65 and 79 years old with acute or convalescent COVID-19. Here the CDR3 DNA reads TGCGCCAGCATTAGCGGTCTCAGCACAGATACGCAGTATTTT. The encoded protein is CASISGLSTDTQYF.